The 20 T cell receptor beta chains in this list originate from one sample, sequenced in a study of cytomegalovirus exposure and HLA in healthy donors. Vbeta (60) and Jbeta (13) primers were used in the PCR. Libraries were prepared by immunoSEQ multiplex PCR; TCRdb keeps only in-frame clonotypes and omits some of them. The sample data list around 75,000 clones. Sequencing was performed on PBMCs. The receptors were sampled from a woman aged 55-70 years in good health and CMV-seronegative.

V and J are TRBV4-3 and TRBJ2-7; possible D gene TRBD2, 5 bases. This CDR3 contains 17 residues. The V and J ends lost 0 bases and 2 bases respectively, with 17 bases between them. The germline CDR1 and CDR2 sequences are LGHNA and YSLEER. This CDR3 is CASSQDNPSGATYEQYF. CDR3 sequence (DNA): TGCGCCAGCAGCCAAGATAACCCCAGCGGAGCAACCTACGAGCAGTACTTC.

Regarding this clone: Mismatch with germline at one junction end may stem from a read error. The chain couples TRBV7-8 to TRBJ2-5; tentative D call: TRBD2 (6 bases). Germline V gene sequence: CDR1 SGHVS, CDR2 FQNEAQ. The CDR3 extends over 13 amino acids. The CDR3: CASSQGGQVSRNF. The CDR3, as DNA: TGTGCCAGCAGCCAGGGAGGCCAAGTTTCGCGGAACTTC.

V and J are TRBV19 and TRBJ2-1; 8 bases fit TRBD1. After removal of 5 bases from V and 2 bases from J, the junction contained 5 bases not matched to a gene. The germline gives CDR1 LNHDA, CDR2 SQIVND (reference sequence). The CDR3 has 15 amino acids. CDR3 region: CASSPGQGAYNEQFF. The CDR3 DNA reads as TGTGCCAGTAGTCCCGGACAGGGCGCCTACAATGAGCAGTTCTTC.

The chain has TRBV5-1 and TRBJ2-1; 9 bases agree with TRBD2. V was pared by 0 bases and J by 2 bases, with 9 bases of the junction left unmatched. Germline CDR1 is SGHRS and CDR2 is YFSETQ. This CDR3 has 18 amino acids. CDR3 sequence reads: CASSLEGAGGPPYNEQFF. The CDR3 DNA is TGCGCCAGCAGCTTGGAAGGGGCGGGAGGGCCCCCCTACAATGAGCAGTTCTTC.

The chain carries TRBV2 and TRBJ2-3; perhaps TRBD2 as D (5 bases). The V gene lost 6 bases and the J gene lost 1 base, with 11 bases spanning the gap. Germline V lookup: CDR1 SNHLY, CDR2 FYNNEI. This CDR3 is built from 14 residues. The CDR3 region is CASRKAGGTDTQYF. The CDR3 nucleotides are TGTGCCAGCAGAAAGGCGGGTGGCACAGATACGCAGTATTTT.

The genes are TRBV13 and TRBJ2-7, with D possibly matching TRBD1 (6 bases). Germline V gene data show CDR1 as PRHDT and CDR2 as FYEKMQ (reference sequence). This CDR3 has 15 residues. V lost 0 bases and J lost 6, with 15 bases in between. The chain's CDR3 is CASSLGQGRMAEQYF. The CDR3 DNA sequence: TGTGCCAGCAGCTTAGGCCAGGGGAGAATGGCCGAGCAGTACTTC.

This rearrangement joins TRBV7-2 to TRBJ1-1; D possibly corresponds to TRBD1 (5 bases). Trimming took 4 bases from V and 1 from J, leaving 10 bases between them. This CDR3 is 14 amino acids long. CDR1 SGHTA and CDR2 FQGNSA come from the germline V gene. CDR3 in DNA: TGTGCCAGCAGCTCACAAGGGGAGAACACTGAAGCTTTCTTT. Its protein product is CASSSQGENTEAFF.

This rearrangement joins TRBV5-4 to TRBJ1-3; TRBD1 aligns across 10 bases. This CDR3 contains 16 residues. Germline-derived CDR1 and CDR2 are SGHNT and YYREEE (reference sequence). J gave up 2 bases and V 3 bases, and 5 bases lay outside the gene matches. The CDR3 here is CASSSAGQGTGNTIYF. For the CDR3, the DNA is TGTGCCAGCAGCTCGGCGGGACAGGGGACTGGAAACACCATATATTTT.

The chain has TRBV2 and TRBJ2-7; D is unclear. This CDR3 contains 12 residues. The V end lost 7 bases, the J end lost 2 bases, and 9 bases lay between the germline ends. In germline, CDR1 is SNHLY, CDR2 FYNNEI. The CDR3 spells CASKRLAYEQYF. DNA of the CDR3: TGTGCCAGCAAGAGGCTAGCCTACGAGCAGTACTTC.

J is TRBJ2-7 and V is TRBV7-2; weak D call: TRBD1 (6 bases). Trimming removed 5 bases from V and 6 bases from J, with 20 bases in between. CDR1 SGHTA and CDR2 FQGNSA come from the germline V gene. The CDR3 covers 15 residues. The CDR3 reads CASSGRDTTPPEQYF. The CDR3 DNA sequence: TGTGCCAGCAGCGGCCGGGACACAACACCCCCCGAGCAGTACTTC.

V and J are TRBV18 and TRBJ2-5; 9 positions match TRBD1. The end of the DNA fits TRBJ2-7 better, so the J call may be wrong. This CDR3 spans 15 amino acids. The germline gives CDR1 KGHSH, CDR2 LQKENI. The CDR3 DNA sequence: TGTGCCAGCTCACCCATGACAGGGGGCTCCTACGAGCAGTACTTC. This gives the protein CASSPMTGGSYEQYF.

The chain is built from TRBV10-1 and TRBJ1-2, with TRBD1 matching 9 bases. V shed 2 bases and J 0 bases; nucleotides not matched to a gene: 7. The CDR3 has 17 amino acids. From germline, CDR1 is WNHNN and CDR2 SYGVQD (reference sequence). CDR3 in amino acids: CASSETRTGAANYGYTF. CDR3 coding DNA: TGCGCCAGCAGTGAGACACGGACAGGGGCGGCTAACTATGGCTACACCTTC.

The chain is built from TRBV19 and TRBJ1-1; D is possibly TRBD1 (5 bases). Germline CDR1 is LNHDA and CDR2 is SQIVND (reference sequence). The CDR3 loop spans 14 amino acids. The V end lost 5 bases, the J end lost 1 base, and 11 bases lay between the germline ends. CDR3 nucleotide sequence: TGTGCCAGTAGTGATCAGGGCCCGAACACTGAAGCTTTCTTT. This sequence encodes CASSDQGPNTEAFF.

V and J are TRBV7-9 and TRBJ2-5, with 8 bases identical to TRBD1. V shed 5 bases and J 2 bases; nucleotides not matched to a gene: 4. The CDR3 loop spans 14 amino acids. Germline V gene sequence: CDR1 SEHNR, CDR2 FQNEAQ (reference sequence). The CDR3 DNA reads TGTGCCAGCAGCAAAGACAGGGGTCAAGAGACCCAGTACTTC. Protein sequence: CASSKDRGQETQYF. Full variable domain (remainder filled in from reference TRBV7-9 and TRBJ2-5): DTGVSQNPRHKITKRGQNVTFRCDPISEHNRLYWYRQTLGQGPEFLTYFQNEAQLEKSRLLSDRFSAERPKGSFSTLEIQRTEQGDSAMYLCASSKDRGQETQYFGPGTRLLVL.

V is TRBV19 and J is TRBJ2-1; D may be TRBD2 (7 bases). The CDR3 has 16 amino acids. CDR1 is LNHDA, CDR2 SQIVND, per germline (reference sequence). V lost 5 bases to trimming and J lost 5 bases, with 19 bases between them. CDR3 residues: CASSVTGGGLHNEQFF. In DNA form, the CDR3 reads TGTGCCAGTAGTGTGACGGGGGGCGGGTTGCACAATGAGCAGTTCTTC.

J is TRBJ1-1 and V is TRBV5-4; D is unclear. V was trimmed by 0 bases and J by 1 base, leaving 4 bases between them. The CDR3 length is 13 residues. Germline CDR1 reads SGHNT; CDR2 reads YYREEE (reference sequence). The CDR3 spells CASSLDRNTEAFF. For the CDR3, the DNA is TGTGCCAGCAGCTTGGACAGGAACACTGAAGCTTTCTTT. The whole variable domain, remainder taken from reference TRBV5-4 and TRBJ1-1, is ETGVTQSPTHLIKTRGQQVTLRCSSQSGHNTVSWYQQALGQGPQFIFQYYREEENGRGNFPPRFSGLQFPNYSSELNVNALELDDSALYLCASSLDRNTEAFFGQGTRLTVV.

V is TRBV7-2 and J is TRBJ2-3; TRBD2 matches 13 bases. Germline CDR1 SGHTA, CDR2 FQGNSA. After removal of 1 base from V and 5 bases from J, the junction contained 3 bases not matched to a gene. The CDR3 is made up of 16 amino acids. CDR3: CASSLELAGGVDTQYF. The CDR3 DNA reads as TGTGCCAGCAGCTTAGAACTAGCGGGAGGGGTAGATACGCAGTATTTT.

The V and J genes are TRBV14 and TRBJ2-6; D gene unclear. The germline V and J ends were trimmed by 4 bases and 2 bases, with 9 bases remaining between them. CDR1 is SGHDN, CDR2 FVKESK, per germline. The CDR3 length is 15 residues. The CDR3 DNA is TGTGCCAGCAGCCCGTCGAGGCCTGGGGCCAACGTCCTGACTTTC. Translation: CASSPSRPGANVLTF.

V and J are TRBV5-1 and TRBJ2-1, with 9 nucleotides matching TRBD2. V lost 2 bases to trimming and J lost 5 bases; unmatched junction nucleotides: 5. CDR1 is SGHRS, CDR2 YFSETQ, per germline. CDR3 length: 15 residues. CDR3 DNA: TGCGCCAGCAGCTTTTCGGGACTAGCCGACAATGAGCAGTTCTTC. Translation: CASSFSGLADNEQFF.

The J gene is TRBJ1-1, the V gene TRBV5-1; 9 bases fit TRBD1. J lost 1 base, V lost 4 bases, and 8 bases had no gene match. This CDR3 has 16 amino acids. The germline V gene encodes CDR1 SGHRS and CDR2 YFSETQ. The DNA of the CDR3 is TGCGCCAGCAGCGGGGGACAGGGCCTAGGGAACACTGAAGCTTTCTTT. As protein: CASSGGQGLGNTEAFF.